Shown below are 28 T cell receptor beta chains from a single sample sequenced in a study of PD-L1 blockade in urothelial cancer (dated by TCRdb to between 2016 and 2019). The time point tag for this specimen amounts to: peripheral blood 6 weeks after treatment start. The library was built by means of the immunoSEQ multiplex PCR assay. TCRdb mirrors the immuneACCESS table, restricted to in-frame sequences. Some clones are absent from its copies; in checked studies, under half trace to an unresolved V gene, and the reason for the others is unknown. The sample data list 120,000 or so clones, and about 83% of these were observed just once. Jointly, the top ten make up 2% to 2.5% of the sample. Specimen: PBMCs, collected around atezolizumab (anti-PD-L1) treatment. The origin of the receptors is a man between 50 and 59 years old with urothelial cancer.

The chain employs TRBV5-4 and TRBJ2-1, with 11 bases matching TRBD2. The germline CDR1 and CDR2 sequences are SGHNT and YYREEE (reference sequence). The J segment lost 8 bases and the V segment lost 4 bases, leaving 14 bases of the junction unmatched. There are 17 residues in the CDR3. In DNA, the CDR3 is TGTGCCAGCAGCCCCGGGGGCTCTAGCGGGAGGATCCATGAGCAGTTCTTC. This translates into CASSPGGSSGRIHEQFF.

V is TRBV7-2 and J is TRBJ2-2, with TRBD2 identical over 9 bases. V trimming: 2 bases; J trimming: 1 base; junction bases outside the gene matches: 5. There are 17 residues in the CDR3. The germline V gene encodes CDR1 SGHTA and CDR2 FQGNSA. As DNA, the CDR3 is TGTGCCAGCAGCTTAAGGGGTAGCGGGAGGAACACCGGGGAGCTGTTTTTT. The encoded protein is CASSLRGSGRNTGELFF. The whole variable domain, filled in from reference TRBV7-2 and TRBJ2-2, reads GAGVSQSPSNKVTEKGKDVELRCDPISGHTALYWYRQSLGQGLEFLIYFQGNSAPDKSGLPSDRFSAERTGGSVSTLTIQRTQQEDSAVYLCASSLRGSGRNTGELFFGEGSRLTVL.

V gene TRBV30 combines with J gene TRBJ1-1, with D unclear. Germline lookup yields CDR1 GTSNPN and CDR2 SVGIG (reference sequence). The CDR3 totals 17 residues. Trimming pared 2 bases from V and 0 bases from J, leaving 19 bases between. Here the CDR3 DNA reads TGTGCCTGGAGTCCTTCCCGGGCAGCGGTGCTGAACACTGAAGCTTTCTTT. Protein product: CAWSPSRAAVLNTEAFF.

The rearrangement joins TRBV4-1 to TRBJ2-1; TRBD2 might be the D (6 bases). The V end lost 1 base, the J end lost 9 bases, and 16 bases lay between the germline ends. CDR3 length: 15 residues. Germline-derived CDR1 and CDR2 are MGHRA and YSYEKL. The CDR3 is CASSQVPGPGGEQFF. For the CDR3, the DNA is TGCGCCAGCAGCCAAGTCCCGGGACCCGGGGGTGAGCAGTTCTTC.

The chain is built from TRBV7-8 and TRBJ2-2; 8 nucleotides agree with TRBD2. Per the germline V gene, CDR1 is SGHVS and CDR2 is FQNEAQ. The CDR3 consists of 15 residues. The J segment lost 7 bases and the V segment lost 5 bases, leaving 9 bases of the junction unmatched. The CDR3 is CASSASGSGNGELFF. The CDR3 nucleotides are TGTGCCAGCAGCGCAAGCGGGAGCGGTAACGGGGAGCTGTTTTTT.

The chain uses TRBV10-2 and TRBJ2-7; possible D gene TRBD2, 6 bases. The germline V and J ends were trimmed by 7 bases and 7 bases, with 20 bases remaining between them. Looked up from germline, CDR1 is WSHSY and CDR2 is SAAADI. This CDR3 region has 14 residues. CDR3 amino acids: CASMSTRGSGEQYF. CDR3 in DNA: TGCGCCAGCATGTCGACTAGGGGAAGTGGGGAGCAGTACTTC.

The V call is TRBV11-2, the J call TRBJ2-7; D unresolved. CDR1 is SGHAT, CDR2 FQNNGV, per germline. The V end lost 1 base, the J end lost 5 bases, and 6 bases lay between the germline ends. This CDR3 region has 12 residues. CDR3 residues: CASSLGADEQYF. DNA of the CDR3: TGTGCCAGCAGCTTAGGGGCAGACGAGCAGTACTTC.

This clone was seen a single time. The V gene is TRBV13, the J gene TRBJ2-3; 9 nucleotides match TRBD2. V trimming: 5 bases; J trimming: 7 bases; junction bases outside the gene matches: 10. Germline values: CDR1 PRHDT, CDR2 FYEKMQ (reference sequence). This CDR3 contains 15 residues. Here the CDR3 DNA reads TGTGCCAGCAGCCTGGGGCTAGCGGGAATTTATACGCAGTATTTT. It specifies CASSLGLAGIYTQYF.

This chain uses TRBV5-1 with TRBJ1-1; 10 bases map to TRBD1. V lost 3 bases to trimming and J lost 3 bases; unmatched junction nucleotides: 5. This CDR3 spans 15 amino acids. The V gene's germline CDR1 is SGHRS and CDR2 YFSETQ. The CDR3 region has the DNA TGCGCCAGCAGCTCTCCGGACAGGGGGGACACTGAAGCTTTCTTT. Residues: CASSSPDRGDTEAFF.

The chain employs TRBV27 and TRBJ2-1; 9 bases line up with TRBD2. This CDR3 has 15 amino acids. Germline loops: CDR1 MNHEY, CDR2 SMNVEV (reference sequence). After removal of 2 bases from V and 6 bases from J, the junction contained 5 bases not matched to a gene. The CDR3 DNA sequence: TGTGCCAGCAGTTTAATAGCGGGAGTCCCCAATGAGCAGTTCTTC. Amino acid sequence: CASSLIAGVPNEQFF.

The CDR3 loop is CASNEGGPNGELFF. Written as DNA, the CDR3 is TGTGCCAGCAACGAGGGGGGGCCTAACGGGGAGCTGTTTTTT. V usage is TRBV2 and J usage is TRBJ2-2; tentatively, D is TRBD2 (7 bases). Trimming took off 7 bases at V and 7 bases at J, with 16 bases between the two ends. Germline V lookup: CDR1 SNHLY, CDR2 FYNNEI. The CDR3 extends over 14 amino acids.

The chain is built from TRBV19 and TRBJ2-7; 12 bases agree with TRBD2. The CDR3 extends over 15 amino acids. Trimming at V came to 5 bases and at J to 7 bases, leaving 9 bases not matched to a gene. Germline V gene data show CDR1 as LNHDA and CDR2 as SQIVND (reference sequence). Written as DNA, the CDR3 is TGTGCCAGTAGTCCACTAGCGGGAGGACCGGGAGAGCAGTACTTC. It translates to CASSPLAGGPGEQYF.

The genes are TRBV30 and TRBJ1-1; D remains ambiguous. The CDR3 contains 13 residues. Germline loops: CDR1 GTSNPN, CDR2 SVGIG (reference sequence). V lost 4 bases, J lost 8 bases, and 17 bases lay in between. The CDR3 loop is CAWTMEREEEAFF. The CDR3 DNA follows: TGTGCCTGGACTATGGAGCGGGAGGAAGAAGCTTTCTTT.

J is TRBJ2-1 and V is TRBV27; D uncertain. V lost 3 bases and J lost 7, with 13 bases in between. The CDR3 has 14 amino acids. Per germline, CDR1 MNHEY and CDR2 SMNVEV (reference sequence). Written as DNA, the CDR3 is TGTGCCAGCAGTTTCGTCAGGTTCCCAAATGAGCAGTTCTTC. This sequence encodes CASSFVRFPNEQFF.

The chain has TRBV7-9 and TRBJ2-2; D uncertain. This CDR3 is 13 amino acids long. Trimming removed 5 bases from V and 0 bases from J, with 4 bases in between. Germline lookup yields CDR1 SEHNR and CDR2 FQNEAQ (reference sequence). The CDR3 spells CASSPANTGELFF. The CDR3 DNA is TGTGCCAGCAGCCCCGCGAACACCGGGGAGCTGTTTTTT.

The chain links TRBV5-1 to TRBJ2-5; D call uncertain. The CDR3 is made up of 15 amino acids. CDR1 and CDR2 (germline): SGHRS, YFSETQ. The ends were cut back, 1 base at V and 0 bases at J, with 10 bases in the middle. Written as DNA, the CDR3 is TGCGCCAGCAGCTTGAGTAACACATACCAAGAGACCCAGTACTTC. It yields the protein CASSLSNTYQETQYF. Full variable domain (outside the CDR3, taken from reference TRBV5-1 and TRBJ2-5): KAGVTQTPRYLIKTRGQQVTLSCSPISGHRSVSWYQQTPGQGLQFLFEYFSETQRNKGNFPGRFSGRQFSNSRSEMNVSTLELGDSALYLCASSLSNTYQETQYFGPGTRLLVL.

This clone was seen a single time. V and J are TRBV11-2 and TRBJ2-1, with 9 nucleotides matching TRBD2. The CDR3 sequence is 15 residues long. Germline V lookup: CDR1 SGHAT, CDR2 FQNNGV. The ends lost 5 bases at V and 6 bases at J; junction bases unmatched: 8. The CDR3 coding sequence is TGTGCCAGCAGCCAATTACTAGCGGGCCTCAATGAGCAGTTCTTC. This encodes CASSQLLAGLNEQFF.

DNA for the CDR3: TGTGCCAGCAGCAACACCGGCACAGATACGCAGTATTTT. Translated, it gives CASSNTGTDTQYF. The chain recombines TRBV11-3 with TRBJ2-3; the D is unclear. Germline-derived CDR1 and CDR2 are SGHNT and YENEEA. V gave up 5 bases and J gave up 1 base, with 7 bases separating them. The CDR3 runs to 13 residues.

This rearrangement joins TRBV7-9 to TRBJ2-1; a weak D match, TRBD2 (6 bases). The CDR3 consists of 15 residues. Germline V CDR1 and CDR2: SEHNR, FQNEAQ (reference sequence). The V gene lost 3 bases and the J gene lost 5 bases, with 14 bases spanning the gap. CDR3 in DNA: TGTGCCAGCAGCTTTGGTATAGCGGAAAACAATGAGCAGTTCTTC. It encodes CASSFGIAENNEQFF.

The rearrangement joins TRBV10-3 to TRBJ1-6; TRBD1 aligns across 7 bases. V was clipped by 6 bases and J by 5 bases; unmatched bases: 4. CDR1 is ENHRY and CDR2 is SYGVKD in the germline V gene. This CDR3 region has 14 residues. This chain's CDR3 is CAIRLGQDNSPLHF. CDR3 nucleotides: TGTGCCATCAGATTAGGACAGGATAATTCACCCCTCCACTTT.

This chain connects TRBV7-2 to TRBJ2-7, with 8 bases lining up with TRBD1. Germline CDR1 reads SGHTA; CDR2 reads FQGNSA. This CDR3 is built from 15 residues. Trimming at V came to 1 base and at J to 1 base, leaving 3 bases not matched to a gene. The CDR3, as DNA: TGTGCCAGCAGCTTAGGGGACAGGCGTTCCTACGAGCAGTACTTC. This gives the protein CASSLGDRRSYEQYF.

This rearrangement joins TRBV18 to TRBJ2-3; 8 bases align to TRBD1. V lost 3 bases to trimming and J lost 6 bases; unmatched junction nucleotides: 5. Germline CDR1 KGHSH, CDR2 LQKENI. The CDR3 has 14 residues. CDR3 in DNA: TGTGCCAGCTCACCGCTGGACAGGGCGGATACGCAGTATTTT. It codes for CASSPLDRADTQYF.

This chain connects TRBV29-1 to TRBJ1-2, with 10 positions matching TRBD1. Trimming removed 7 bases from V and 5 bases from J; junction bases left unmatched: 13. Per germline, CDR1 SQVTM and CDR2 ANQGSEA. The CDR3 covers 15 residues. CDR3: CSAQGGDRGVYGYTF. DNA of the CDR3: TGCAGCGCCCAGGGTGGGGACAGGGGCGTGTATGGCTACACCTTC. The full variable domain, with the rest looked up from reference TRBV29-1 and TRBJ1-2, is SAVISQKPSRDICQRGTSLTIQCQVDSQVTMMFWYRQQPGQSLTLIATANQGSEATYESGFVIDKFPISRPNLTFSTLTVSNMSPEDSSIYLCSAQGGDRGVYGYTFGSGTRLTVV.

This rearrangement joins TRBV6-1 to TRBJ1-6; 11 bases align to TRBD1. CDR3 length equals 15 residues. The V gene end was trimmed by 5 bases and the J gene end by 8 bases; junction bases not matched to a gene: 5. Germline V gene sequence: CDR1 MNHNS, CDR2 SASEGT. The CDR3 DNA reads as TGTGCCAGCAGTCGAGGGGACAGGGGGGATTCACCCCTCCACTTT. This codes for CASSRGDRGDSPLHF.

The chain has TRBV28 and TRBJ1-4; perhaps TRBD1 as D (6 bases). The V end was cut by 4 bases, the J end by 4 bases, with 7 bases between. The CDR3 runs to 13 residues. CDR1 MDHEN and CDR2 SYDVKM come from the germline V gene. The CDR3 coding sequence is TGTGCCAGCAGTTGGGACAATAATGAAAAACTGTTTTTT. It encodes CASSWDNNEKLFF.

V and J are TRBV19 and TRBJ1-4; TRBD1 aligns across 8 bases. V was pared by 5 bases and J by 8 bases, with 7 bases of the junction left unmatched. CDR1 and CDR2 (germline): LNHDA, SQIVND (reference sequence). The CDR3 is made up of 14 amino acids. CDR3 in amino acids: CASSALTGVEKLFF. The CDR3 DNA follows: TGTGCCAGTAGTGCACTGACAGGGGTGGAAAAACTGTTTTTT.

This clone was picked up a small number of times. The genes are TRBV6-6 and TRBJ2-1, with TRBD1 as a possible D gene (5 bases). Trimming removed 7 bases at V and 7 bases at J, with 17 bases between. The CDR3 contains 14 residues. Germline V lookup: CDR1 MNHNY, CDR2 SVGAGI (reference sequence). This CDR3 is CASTSSPRGNEQFF. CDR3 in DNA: TGTGCCAGCACTTCTTCCCCTAGGGGAAATGAGCAGTTCTTC.

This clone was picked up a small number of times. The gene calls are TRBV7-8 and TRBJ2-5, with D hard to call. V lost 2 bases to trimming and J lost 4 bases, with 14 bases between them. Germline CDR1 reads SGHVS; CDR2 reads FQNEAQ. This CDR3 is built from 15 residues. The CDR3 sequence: CASSLTPEKGETQYF. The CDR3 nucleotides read TGTGCCAGCAGCTTAACCCCGGAGAAAGGAGAGACCCAGTACTTC.